This T cell receptor (beta chain) originates from a study of blood T cell repertoires in COVID-19. The table came from immunoSEQ multiplex PCR; TCRdb's copy has only in-frame clones and leaves some out. The profile covers about 270,000 clones, with 75% to 90% appearing a single time and 2.4% taken by the ten largest. V lost 3 bases to trimming and J lost 0 bases, with 10 bases between them. The CDR3 is 15 amino acids. Looked up from germline, CDR1 is SGDLS and CDR2 is YYNGEE. This clonotype was sampled from a young woman who had recovered from COVID-19. This sequence joins TRBV9 and TRBJ1-3, with D hard to call. The sample consisted of PBMCs or T cells enriched from blood (not recorded which). CDR3: CASSGHTASGNTIYF. CDR3 sequence (DNA): TGTGCCAGCAGCGGCCACACAGCCTCTGGAAACACCATATATTTT.